One sample yielded the 29 T cell receptor beta chains listed below, sequenced in a study of blood T cell repertoires in COVID-19. The repertoire was sequenced with immunoSEQ multiplex PCR; TCRdb's copy has only in-frame clones and lacks some. The sample lists roughly 220,000 clones, 70% to 90% occurring once. Material: peripheral blood. These receptors all stem from a woman aged 50 to 60 with COVID-19, enrolled during active disease.

This chain links TRBV10-3 with TRBJ1-5; D not certain. V lost 7 bases to trimming and J lost 5 bases, with 12 bases between them. Germline V gene data show CDR1 as ENHRY and CDR2 as SYGVKD. This CDR3 spans 13 amino acids. The CDR3 DNA sequence: TGTGCCATCACCGGAGAGGTCGATCAGCCCCAGCATTTT. The encoded protein is CAITGEVDQPQHF.

The chain uses TRBV9 and TRBJ2-3; TRBD2 might be the D (5 bases). The CDR3 sequence is 15 residues long. V lost 0 bases to trimming and J lost 2 bases, with 10 bases between them. The germline gives CDR1 SGDLS, CDR2 YYNGEE. The CDR3 is CASSVGAGPTDTQYF. The CDR3 DNA reads TGTGCCAGCAGCGTAGGGGCGGGCCCCACAGATACGCAGTATTTT.

This clone was seen a single time. The J gene is TRBJ2-5, the V gene TRBV18; a possible D gene is TRBD1 (6 bases). Trimming left V 4 bases short and J 5 bases short, with 11 bases between. From germline, CDR1 is KGHSH and CDR2 LQKENI. CDR3 length: 13 amino acids. The CDR3 region is CASSRNREETQYF. CDR3 DNA sequence: TGTGCCAGCTCACGTAACAGGGAGGAGACCCAGTACTTC.

This clone was observed once. This chain uses TRBV2 with TRBJ1-2; TRBD1 agrees at 9 bases. With 7 bases clipped from V and 6 bases from J, the junction kept 6 bases outside the gene matches. The CDR3 totals 13 residues. Germline CDR1 SNHLY, CDR2 FYNNEI. The CDR3 here is CASTRQGGNGYTF. The DNA for the CDR3 is TGTGCCAGCACACGACAGGGGGGTAATGGCTACACCTTC. Supplemented by reference TRBV2 and TRBJ1-2, the full variable domain reads EPEVTQTPSHQVTQMGQEVILRCVPISNHLYFYWYRQILGQKVEFLVSFYNNEISEKSEIFDDQFSVERPDGSNFTLKIRSTKLEDSAMYFCASTRQGGNGYTFGSGTRLTVV.

The chain employs TRBV9 and TRBJ1-1, with 9 bases that match TRBD1. J lost 10 bases, V lost 0 bases, and 10 bases had no gene match. CDR1 and CDR2 from the germline V gene are SGDLS and YYNGEE. This CDR3 region has 15 residues. The CDR3 DNA reads as TGTGCCAGCAGCGTAGCTCGGGACAGGGTCGGAGGAGCTTTCTTT. It encodes CASSVARDRVGGAFF.

The chain links TRBV29-1 to TRBJ2-2; D is perhaps TRBD2 (6 bases). The CDR3 runs to 14 residues. Trimming shortened V by 6 bases and J by 1 base, and 12 bases separated the two germline ends. The germline CDR1 and CDR2 sequences are SQVTM and ANQGSEA. The CDR3 protein is CSVKKGGNTGELFF. The CDR3 DNA sequence: TGCAGCGTCAAAAAGGGAGGGAACACCGGGGAGCTGTTTTTT.

This chain links TRBV30 with TRBJ2-2, with 9 bases that match TRBD1. The CDR3 sequence is 15 residues long. Germline CDR1 is GTSNPN and CDR2 is SVGIG (reference sequence). The V and J ends lost 2 bases and 5 bases, in that order; junction bases with no gene match: 6. CDR3 loop: CAWSTGTGYTGELFF. The CDR3 DNA is TGTGCCTGGAGTACTGGGACAGGGTATACCGGGGAGCTGTTTTTT.

This clone was counted between two and nine times. The rearrangement uses TRBV19 and TRBJ1-5; D call uncertain. Deletions cut 1 base from V and 7 bases from J, with 8 bases between. The CDR3 extends over 13 amino acids. CDR1 is LNHDA, CDR2 SQIVND, per germline (reference sequence). CDR3 in amino acids: CASSIGGFQPQHF. The CDR3 nucleotides read TGTGCCAGTAGTATAGGCGGGTTCCAGCCCCAGCATTTT. Full variable domain (remainder filled in from reference TRBV19 and TRBJ1-5): DGGITQSPKYLFRKEGQNVTLSCEQNLNHDAMYWYRQDPGQGLRLIYYSQIVNDFQKGDIAEGYSVSREKKESFPLTVTSAQKNPTAFYLCASSIGGFQPQHFGDGTRLSIL.

The chain is built from TRBV27 and TRBJ1-6, with D hard to call. The germline gives CDR1 MNHEY, CDR2 SMNVEV (reference sequence). The CDR3 runs 16 residues. The V gene lost 4 bases and the J gene lost 7 bases, with 17 bases spanning the gap. This chain's CDR3 is CASSSTSRSRNSPLHF. CDR3 nucleotides: TGTGCCAGCAGTTCCACGTCTAGGTCGCGGAATTCACCCCTCCACTTT.

In this sample, this clone turned up once. The chain is built from TRBV6-2 or TRBV6-3 and TRBJ1-2, with a weak D call TRBD1 (6 bases). Germline V gene data show CDR1 as MNHEY and CDR2 as SVGEGT. V was trimmed by 6 bases and J by 5 bases, leaving 13 bases between them. The CDR3 loop spans 13 amino acids. The CDR3 DNA reads as TGTGCCAGCAGCGGTGGGACACCTTATGGCTACACCTTC. This codes for CASSGGTPYGYTF.

The rearrangement joins TRBV9 to TRBJ1-2, with D unresolved. Trimming removed 0 bases at V and 8 bases at J, with 8 bases between. The CDR3 is 12 residues long. Germline V gives CDR1 SGDLS, CDR2 YYNGEE. The CDR3 loop reads CASSVVSGGYTF. CDR3 DNA: TGTGCCAGCAGCGTAGTTTCCGGGGGCTACACCTTC.

CDR3 sequence: CASSEGTSSSTDTQYF. The CDR3 nucleotides are TGTGCCAGCAGTGAGGGGACTAGCTCCAGCACAGATACGCAGTATTTT. The chain couples TRBV6-1 to TRBJ2-3; 9 bases fit TRBD2. The CDR3 is 16 residues long. Germline V gene data show CDR1 as MNHNS and CDR2 as SASEGT. The ends lost 3 bases at V and 0 bases at J; junction bases unmatched: 4.

This chain's CDR3 is CASLAQGSSSYNSPLHF. As DNA, the CDR3 is TGCGCCAGCCTGGCCCAGGGGAGCAGCTCCTATAATTCACCCCTCCACTTT. The chain has TRBV23-1 and TRBJ1-6; D might be TRBD1 (6 bases). TRBV23-1 is sorted into the ORF group, with uncertain function. This CDR3 comprises 17 residues. Trimming removed 8 bases from V and 0 bases from J, with 17 bases in between.

This sequence joins TRBV28 and TRBJ1-2, with D uncertain. The germline CDR1 and CDR2 sequences are MDHEN and SYDVKM. There are 12 residues in the CDR3. V was trimmed by 6 bases and J by 2 bases, leaving 7 bases between them. CDR3 nucleotides: TGTGCCAGCAGCCCGTTCAACTATGGCTACACCTTC. Encoded protein: CASSPFNYGYTF.

This chain joins TRBV7-2 and TRBJ2-3; 7 bases are a match to TRBD2. V was pared by 2 bases and J by 1 base, with 0 bases of the junction left unmatched. The CDR3 spans 14 residues. CDR1 and CDR2 (germline): SGHTA, FQGNSA. The CDR3 spells CASSLLAGTDTQYF. In DNA, the CDR3 is TGTGCCAGCAGCTTACTAGCGGGCACAGATACGCAGTATTTT. Together with reference TRBV7-2 and TRBJ2-3, the CDR3 gives the full variable domain: GAGVSQSPSNKVTEKGKDVELRCDPISGHTALYWYRQSLGQGLEFLIYFQGNSAPDKSGLPSDRFSAERTGGSVSTLTIQRTQQEDSAVYLCASSLLAGTDTQYFGPGTRLTVL.

The V call is TRBV23-1, the J call TRBJ2-5; 12 nucleotides agree with TRBD1. TRBV23-1 is flagged as an ORF with uncertain function. V gave up 3 bases and J gave up 2 bases; unmatched junction bases: 7. CDR3 length equals 17 residues. CDR3 nucleotides: TGCGCCAGCAGTCACCCCGGGACAGGGGGCTTTCAAGAGACCCAGTACTTC. It is translated as CASSHPGTGGFQETQYF.

The chain combines TRBV5-6 with TRBJ1-1; maybe TRBD1 (5 bases). There are 14 residues in the CDR3. Trimming shortened V by 0 bases and J by 10 bases, and 16 bases separated the two germline ends. Germline V gives CDR1 SGHDT, CDR2 YYEEEE. The CDR3 coding sequence is TGTGCCAGCAGCTTGGAGCGGGGACTGGGGGGAGCTTTCTTT. This codes for CASSLERGLGGAFF.

This rearrangement joins TRBV24-1 to TRBJ1-1; D is unresolved. This CDR3 contains 16 residues. Trimming left V 9 bases short and J 3 bases short, with 22 bases between. Germline V gene sequence: CDR1 KGHDR, CDR2 SFDVKD. The CDR3 here is CATGLIGWWRDTEAFF. In nucleotides, the CDR3 is TGTGCCACCGGGTTAATAGGGTGGTGGAGGGACACTGAAGCTTTCTTT.

The gene calls are TRBV7-2 and TRBJ1-5, with D perhaps TRBD1 (5 bases). Germline CDR1 and CDR2: SGHTA and FQGNSA. The CDR3 covers 17 residues. V lost 1 base and J 0 bases, leaving 13 bases between the germline ends. CDR3 residues: CASSLEGARSSNQPQHF. CDR3 in DNA: TGTGCCAGCAGCTTAGAAGGGGCAAGATCTAGCAATCAGCCCCAGCATTTT.

The gene calls are TRBV3-1 (or the pseudogene TRBV3-2) and TRBJ2-3; perhaps TRBD1 as D (6 bases). The CDR3 covers 13 residues. The germline V gene has CDR1 LGHDT and CDR2 YNNKEL (reference sequence). V lost 4 bases and J 9 bases, leaving 14 bases between the germline ends. The CDR3 bases are TGTGCCAGCAGCCCGTACAGGGTCTCCACGCAGTATTTT. Translation gives CASSPYRVSTQYF.

This clone was seen only once. The V and J genes are TRBV24-1 and TRBJ2-2; 9 nucleotides match TRBD1. The CDR3 has 17 residues. With 6 bases clipped from V and 4 bases from J, the junction kept 11 bases outside the gene matches. Germline-derived CDR1 and CDR2 are KGHDR and SFDVKD. The DNA of the CDR3 is TGTGCCACCAGTCCCGGGACAGGGACGGTAGGCACCGGGGAGCTGTTTTTT. This translates into CATSPGTGTVGTGELFF.

The J gene is TRBJ1-2, the V gene TRBV19, with D maybe TRBD1 (5 bases). The CDR3 runs 14 residues. V was clipped by 5 bases and J by 3 bases, with 13 bases between them. CDR1 and CDR2 from the germline V gene are LNHDA and SQIVND (reference sequence). The CDR3 DNA follows: TGTGCCAGTAGTCCCCGTGGGGGGTACTATGGCTACACCTTC. Translating it yields CASSPRGGYYGYTF.

CDR3: CASSLNSNEKLFF. The CDR3 nucleotides are TGCGCCAGCAGCTTGAACAGTAATGAAAAACTGTTTTTT. V usage is TRBV5-1 and J usage is TRBJ1-4; the D is unclear. Between the trimmed V and J ends, which lost 1 base and 4 bases, there was a span of 5 bases. The CDR3 sequence is 13 residues long. The germline V gene has CDR1 SGHRS and CDR2 YFSETQ.

This chain connects TRBV7-2 to TRBJ2-1, with 9 bases that match TRBD1. V shed 2 bases and J 6 bases; nucleotides not matched to a gene: 5. The CDR3 extends over 15 amino acids. Germline V lookup: CDR1 SGHTA, CDR2 FQGNSA. For the CDR3, the DNA is TGTGCCAGCAGCTTACGGGACAGGGATTTCAATGAGCAGTTCTTC. Protein: CASSLRDRDFNEQFF.

This chain uses TRBV7-2 with TRBJ1-1, with D maybe TRBD1 (5 bases). CDR3 size: 12 residues. V lost 5 bases to trimming and J lost 8 bases, with 12 bases between them. The germline V gene has CDR1 SGHTA and CDR2 FQGNSA. The CDR3 protein is CASSPPPGEAFF. The CDR3 DNA reads TGTGCCAGCAGCCCCCCCCCAGGGGAAGCTTTCTTT. Full variable domain (remainder filled in from reference TRBV7-2 and TRBJ1-1): GAGVSQSPSNKVTEKGKDVELRCDPISGHTALYWYRQSLGQGLEFLIYFQGNSAPDKSGLPSDRFSAERTGGSVSTLTIQRTQQEDSAVYLCASSPPPGEAFFGQGTRLTVV.

This clone appeared a few times. J is TRBJ2-2 and V is TRBV9, with TRBD1 identical over 8 bases. V was pared by 3 bases and J by 6 bases, with 7 bases of the junction left unmatched. The CDR3 length is 15 residues. Germline CDR1 SGDLS, CDR2 YYNGEE. The chain's CDR3 is CASSGGQGRAGELFF. In nucleotides, the CDR3 is TGTGCCAGCAGCGGAGGACAGGGTAGGGCCGGGGAGCTGTTTTTT.

This chain connects TRBV30 to TRBJ2-5; the D gene is possibly TRBD1 (5 bases). From germline, CDR1 is GTSNPN and CDR2 SVGIG (reference sequence). Trimming took 0 bases from V and 7 from J, leaving 18 bases between them. The CDR3 contains 15 residues. The CDR3 sequence is CAWSVLGQGKGTQYF. CDR3 DNA: TGTGCCTGGAGTGTACTTGGTCAGGGAAAGGGGACCCAGTACTTC.

The chain has TRBV2 and TRBJ2-1; 9 bases map to TRBD1. This CDR3 has 14 amino acids. V lost 8 bases to trimming and J lost 5 bases; unmatched junction nucleotides: 7. The V gene's germline CDR1 is SNHLY and CDR2 FYNNEI. The CDR3 loop reads CASSRRTGDNEQFF. The CDR3 DNA is TGTGCCAGCTCACGCCGGACAGGGGACAATGAGCAGTTCTTC. The whole variable domain, filled in from reference TRBV2 and TRBJ2-1, reads EPEVTQTPSHQVTQMGQEVILRCVPISNHLYFYWYRQILGQKVEFLVSFYNNEISEKSEIFDDQFSVERPDGSNFTLKIRSTKLEDSAMYFCASSRRTGDNEQFFGPGTRLTVL.

For this clone: At the DNA level, this CDR3 is encoded by other sequences in the same sample as well. V and J are TRBV6-5 and TRBJ1-5; the D is unclear. The V gene's germline CDR1 is MNHEY and CDR2 SVGAGI. There are 13 residues in the CDR3. With 2 bases removed from V and 4 bases from J, the gap between germline ends came to 6 bases. CDR3 DNA sequence: TGTGCCAGCAGTTACGGGAGGAATCAGCCCCAGCATTTT. As protein: CASSYGRNQPQHF.